A single sample gave rise to the 5 T cell receptor beta chains below, sequenced in a study of beta chain features in type 1 diabetes. Study-wide points: Among all four CD4+ subsets, Type 1 diabetes patients had TCRB CDR3s that were moderately but significantly shorter.

Their cognate antigens are unknown. Reverse transcription of all isolated RNA meant that expressed TCRB transcripts were sequenced. Produced via immunoSEQ multiplex PCR; TCRdb's table is partial and in-frame only. The sample includes around 250,000 clones, less than 30% of them seen just once. Sequences were obtained from naive CD4+ T cells from blood. These receptors originate from a woman aged 30 to 39 with type 1 diabetes.

This clone turned up a few times. V and J are TRBV29-1 and TRBJ2-3, with D possibly being TRBD2 (5 bases). Germline V gene sequence: CDR1 SQVTM, CDR2 ANQGSEA. This CDR3 has 18 residues. V dropped 0 bases and J dropped 9 bases, with 28 bases sitting between them. As DNA, the CDR3 is TGCAGCGTTGAAGAGGAATATTCCGGACTTCCCGGTTCTCGGACGCAGTATTTT. It specifies CSVEEEYSGLPGSRTQYF.

This sequence joins TRBV5-6 and TRBJ2-5; D is perhaps TRBD1 (5 bases). Trimming removed 0 bases from V and 4 bases from J, with 10 bases in between. The CDR3 is made up of 14 amino acids. CDR1 is SGHDT and CDR2 is YYEEEE in the germline V gene. In DNA form, the CDR3 reads TGTGCCAGCAGCTTGGTACAGGAAGGAGAGACCCAGTACTTC. Its translation: CASSLVQEGETQYF. Full variable domain (missing parts from reference TRBV5-6 and TRBJ2-5): DAGVTQSPTHLIKTRGQQVTLRCSPKSGHDTVSWYQQALGQGPQFIFQYYEEEERQRGNFPDRFSGHQFPNYSSELNVNALLLGDSALYLCASSLVQEGETQYFGPGTRLLVL.

This clone was picked up a small number of times. The junction and the germline gene differ at one end; a read error may be behind it. V is TRBV4-1 and J is TRBJ2-2; tentative D call: TRBD1 (5 bases). Germline values: CDR1 MGHRA, CDR2 YSYEKL. The CDR3 runs to 17 residues. For the CDR3, the DNA is TGCGCCAGCAGACAAGGAATCATACAGGCCTACACCGGGGAGCTGTTTTTT. Protein sequence: CASRQGIIQAYTGELFF.

The V call is TRBV6-1, the J call TRBJ1-1; a weak D match, TRBD1 (5 bases). Trimming stripped 6 bases from V and 11 bases from J, with 16 bases between. The CDR3 sequence is 12 residues long. Germline V CDR1 and CDR2: MNHNS, SASEGT. The CDR3 DNA reads TGTGCCAGCAGCTCGGAACGGGGGTTGGCTTTCTTT. As protein: CASSSERGLAFF.

The chain couples TRBV30 to TRBJ1-2, with 7 bases aligning to TRBD1. Germline values: CDR1 GTSNPN, CDR2 SVGIG (reference sequence). With 3 bases clipped from V and 7 bases from J, the junction kept 8 bases outside the gene matches. The CDR3 spans 13 residues. The CDR3 nucleotides read TGTGCCTGGAGCAGACAGGGTGGGGGTGGCTACACCTTC. It yields the protein CAWSRQGGGGYTF.